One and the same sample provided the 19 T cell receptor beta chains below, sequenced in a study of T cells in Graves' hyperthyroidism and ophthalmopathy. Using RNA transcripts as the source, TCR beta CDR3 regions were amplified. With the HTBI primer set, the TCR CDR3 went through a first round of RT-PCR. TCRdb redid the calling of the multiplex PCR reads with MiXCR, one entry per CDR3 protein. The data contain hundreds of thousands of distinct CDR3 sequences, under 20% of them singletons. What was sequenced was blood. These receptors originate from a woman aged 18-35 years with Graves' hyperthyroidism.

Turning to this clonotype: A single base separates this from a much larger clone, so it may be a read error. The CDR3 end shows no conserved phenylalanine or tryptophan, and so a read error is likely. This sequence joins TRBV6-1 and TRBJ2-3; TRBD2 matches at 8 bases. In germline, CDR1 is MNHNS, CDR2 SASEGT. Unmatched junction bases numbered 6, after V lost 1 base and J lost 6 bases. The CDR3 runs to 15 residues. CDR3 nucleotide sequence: TGTGCCAGCAGTGAAGGCGGGGGGAATTCGGATACGCAGTATTGT. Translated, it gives CASSEGGGNSDTQYC.

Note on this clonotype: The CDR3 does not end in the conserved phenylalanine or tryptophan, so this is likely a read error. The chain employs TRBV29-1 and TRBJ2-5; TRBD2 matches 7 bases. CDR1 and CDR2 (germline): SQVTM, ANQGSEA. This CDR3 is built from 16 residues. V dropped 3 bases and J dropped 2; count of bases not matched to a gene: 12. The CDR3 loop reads CSVDRAGYDLQETQYS. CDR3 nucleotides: TGCAGCGTTGACCGAGCGGGGTACGACCTTCAAGAGACCCAGTACTCC.

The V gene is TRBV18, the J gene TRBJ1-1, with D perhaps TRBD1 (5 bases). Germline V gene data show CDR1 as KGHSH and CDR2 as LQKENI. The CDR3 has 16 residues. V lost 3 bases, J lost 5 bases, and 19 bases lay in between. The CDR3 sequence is CASSPQGAGKGTEAFF. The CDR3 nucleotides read TGTGCCAGCTCACCCCAAGGGGCGGGGAAGGGGACTGAAGCTTTCTTT.

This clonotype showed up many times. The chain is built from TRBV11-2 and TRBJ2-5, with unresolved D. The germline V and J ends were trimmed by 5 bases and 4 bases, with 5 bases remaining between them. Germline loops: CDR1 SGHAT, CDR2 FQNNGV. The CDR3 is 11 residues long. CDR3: CASSMRETQYF. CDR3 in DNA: TGTGCCAGCAGCATGCGAGAGACCCAGTACTTC.

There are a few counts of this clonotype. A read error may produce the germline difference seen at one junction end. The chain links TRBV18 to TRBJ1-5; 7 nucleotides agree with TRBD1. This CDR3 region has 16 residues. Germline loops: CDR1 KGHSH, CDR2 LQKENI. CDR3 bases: TGTGCCAGCTCATCACCGGGACAGAAAGGCAATCAGCCCCAGCATTTT. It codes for CASSSPGQKGNQPQHF.

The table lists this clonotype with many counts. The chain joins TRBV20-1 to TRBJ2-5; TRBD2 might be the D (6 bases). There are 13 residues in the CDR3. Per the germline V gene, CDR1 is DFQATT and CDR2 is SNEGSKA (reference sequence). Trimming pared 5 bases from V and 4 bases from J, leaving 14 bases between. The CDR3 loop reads CSAATGGAETQYF. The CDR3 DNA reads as TGCAGTGCTGCGACTGGCGGGGCAGAGACCCAGTACTTC.

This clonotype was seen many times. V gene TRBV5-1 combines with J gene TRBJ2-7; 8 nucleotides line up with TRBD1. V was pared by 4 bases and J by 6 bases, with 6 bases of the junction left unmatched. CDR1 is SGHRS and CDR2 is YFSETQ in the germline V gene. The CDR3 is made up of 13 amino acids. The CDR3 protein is CASSPTTGVEQYF. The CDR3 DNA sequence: TGCGCCAGCAGCCCTACGACAGGGGTCGAGCAGTACTTC.

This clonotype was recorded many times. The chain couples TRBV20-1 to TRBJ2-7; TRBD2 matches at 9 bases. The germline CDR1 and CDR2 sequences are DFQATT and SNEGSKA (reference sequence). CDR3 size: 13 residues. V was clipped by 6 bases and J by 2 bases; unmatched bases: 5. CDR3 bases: TGCAGTGCAACGAGCGGGGGGACCTACGAGCAGTACTTC. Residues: CSATSGGTYEQYF.

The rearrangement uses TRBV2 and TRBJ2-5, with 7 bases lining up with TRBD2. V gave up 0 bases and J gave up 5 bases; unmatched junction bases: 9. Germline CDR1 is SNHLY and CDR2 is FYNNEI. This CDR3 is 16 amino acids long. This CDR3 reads CASSEAWRERRETQYF. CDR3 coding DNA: TGTGCCAGCAGTGAAGCCTGGCGGGAGCGGAGGGAGACCCAGTACTTC. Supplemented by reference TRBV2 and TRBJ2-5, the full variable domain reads EPEVTQTPSHQVTQMGQEVILRCVPISNHLYFYWYRQILGQKVEFLVSFYNNEISEKSEIFDDQFSVERPDGSNFTLKIRSTKLEDSAMYFCASSEAWRERRETQYFGPGTRLLVL.

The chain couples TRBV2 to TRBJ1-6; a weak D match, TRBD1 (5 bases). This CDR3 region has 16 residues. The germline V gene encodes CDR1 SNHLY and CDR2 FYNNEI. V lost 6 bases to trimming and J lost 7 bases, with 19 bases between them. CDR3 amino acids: CASSRDLVGANSPLHF. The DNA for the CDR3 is TGTGCCAGCAGCCGCGACCTGGTTGGGGCCAATTCACCCCTCCACTTT.

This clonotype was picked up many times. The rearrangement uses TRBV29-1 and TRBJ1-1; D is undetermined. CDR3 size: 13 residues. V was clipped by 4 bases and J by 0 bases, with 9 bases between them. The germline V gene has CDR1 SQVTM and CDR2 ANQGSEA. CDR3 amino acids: CSVVPRLNTEAFF. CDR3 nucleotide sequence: TGCAGCGTTGTACCCAGGCTGAACACTGAAGCTTTCTTT.

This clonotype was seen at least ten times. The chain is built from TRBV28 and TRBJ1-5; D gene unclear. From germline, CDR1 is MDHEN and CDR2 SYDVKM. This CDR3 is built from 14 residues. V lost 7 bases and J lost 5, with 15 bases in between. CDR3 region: CASTSWGDDQPQHF. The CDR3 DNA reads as TGTGCCAGCACTAGCTGGGGTGACGATCAGCCCCAGCATTTT.

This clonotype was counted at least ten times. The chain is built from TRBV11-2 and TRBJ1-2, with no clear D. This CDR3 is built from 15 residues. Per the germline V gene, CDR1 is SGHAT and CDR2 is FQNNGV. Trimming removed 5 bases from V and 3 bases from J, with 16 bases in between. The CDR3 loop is CASSQTVSYDYGYTF. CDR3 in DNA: TGTGCCAGCAGCCAAACGGTCAGTTACGACTATGGCTACACCTTC. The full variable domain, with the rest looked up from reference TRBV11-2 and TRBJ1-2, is EAGVAQSPRYKIIEKRQSVAFWCNPISGHATLYWYQQILGQGPKLLIQFQNNGVVDDSQLPKDRFSAERLKGVDSTLKIQPAKLEDSAVYLCASSQTVSYDYGYTFGSGTRLTVV.

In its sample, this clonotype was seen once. The chain's CDR3 is CASSLATAYSNQPQHF. In DNA form, the CDR3 reads TGTGCCAGCAGTTTGGCGACAGCTTATAGCAATCAGCCCCAGCATTTT. The rearrangement links TRBV12-3 or TRBV12-4 to TRBJ1-5, with D perhaps matching TRBD1 (5 bases). There are 16 residues in the CDR3. Trimming shortened V by 3 bases and J by 0 bases, and 12 bases separated the two germline ends.

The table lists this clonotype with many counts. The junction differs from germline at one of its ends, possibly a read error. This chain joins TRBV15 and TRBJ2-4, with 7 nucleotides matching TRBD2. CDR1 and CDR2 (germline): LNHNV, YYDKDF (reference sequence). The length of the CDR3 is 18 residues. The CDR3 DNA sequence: TGTGCCACCAGCGGAGACTGGGTAGCGGGCCTAGCCAAAAACATTCAGTACTTC. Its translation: CATSGDWVAGLAKNIQYF.

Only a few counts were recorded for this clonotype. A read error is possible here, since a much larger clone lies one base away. CDR3 bases: TGTGCCCGGAGTATAGTAAATCAGCCCCAGCATTTT. This gives the protein CARSIVNQPQHF. The chain recombines TRBV30 with TRBJ1-5, with no clear D. Germline V CDR1 and CDR2: GTSNPN, SVGIG (reference sequence). The CDR3 sequence is 12 residues long.

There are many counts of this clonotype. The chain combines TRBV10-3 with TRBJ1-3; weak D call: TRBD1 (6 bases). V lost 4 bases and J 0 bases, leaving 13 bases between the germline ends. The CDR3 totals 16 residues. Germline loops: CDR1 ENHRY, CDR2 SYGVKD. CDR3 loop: CAISVGQLISGNTIYF. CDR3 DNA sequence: TGTGCCATCAGTGTCGGACAGTTGATCTCTGGAAACACCATATATTTT.

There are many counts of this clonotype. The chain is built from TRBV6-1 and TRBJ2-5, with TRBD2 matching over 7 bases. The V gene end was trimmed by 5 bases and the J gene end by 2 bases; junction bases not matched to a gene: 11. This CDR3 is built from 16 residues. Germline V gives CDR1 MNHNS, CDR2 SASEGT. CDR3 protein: CASSRLGSSGQETQYF. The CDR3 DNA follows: TGTGCCAGCAGTCGGCTAGGGAGTAGCGGGCAAGAGACCCAGTACTTC.

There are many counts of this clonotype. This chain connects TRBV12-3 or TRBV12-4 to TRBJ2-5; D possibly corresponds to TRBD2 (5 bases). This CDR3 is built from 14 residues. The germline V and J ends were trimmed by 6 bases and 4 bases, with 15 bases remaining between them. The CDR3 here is CASSYTRRVETQYF. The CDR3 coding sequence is TGTGCCAGCAGCTACACTAGGCGGGTAGAGACCCAGTACTTC.